Below, one TCR beta chain is given with its context. V was cut by 0 bases and J by 0 bases, with 12 bases left in between. The CDR3 runs to 18 residues. Germline V CDR1 and CDR2: LGHNT, FRNRAP. This sample is drawn from a study of technical replicates of blood from a handful of donors. The repertoire was sequenced with immunoSEQ multiplex PCR; TCRdb's copy has only in-frame clones and lacks some. The sample gives 95,000 to 100,000 clones, 96% of which show up once; approximately 0.2% is in the top ten. Sequenced input: T cells isolated from PBMCs. The sequence derives from a human donor in good health. The chain recombines TRBV12-5 with TRBJ1-6; D is uncertain. CDR3 bases: TGTGCTAGTGGTTTGGTAAATGGGAGATCCTCCTATAATTCACCCCTCCACTTT. Amino acid sequence: CASGLVNGRSSYNSPLHF.